The 30 T cell receptor beta chains given below trace back to one sample, sequenced in a study of T-cell memory formation after mild COVID-19. TCRdb re-derived calls from the 5' RACE reads in MiXCR, one entry per CDR3 protein. Of 250,000 to 300,000 distinct CDR3 sequences in the sample, under 20% are singletons; the top ten hold about 21%. The sequenced material came from PBMCs or a T cell subset sorted from them (not recorded which). These receptors were obtained from a man aged 18 to 30 who had mild COVID-19 (a few samples of this study predate the infection). Cell type and time point are not known.

This rearrangement joins TRBV20-1 to TRBJ2-4; possibly TRBD1 or TRBD2 for D (5 bases each). Germline loops: CDR1 DFQATT, CDR2 SNEGSKA (reference sequence). There are 13 residues in the CDR3. V lost 4 bases and J lost 6, with 13 bases in between. CDR3 sequence: CSATPGRSNIQYF. The CDR3 DNA reads TGCAGTGCTACACCGGGACGGTCAAACATTCAGTACTTC.

This clonotype has only a few counts. The CDR3: CATLGPGLAAYEQYF. The CDR3, as DNA: TGTGCCACCCTAGGGCCGGGACTAGCGGCCTACGAGCAGTACTTC. This chain joins TRBV6-6 and TRBJ2-7; 11 bases match TRBD2. Trimming removed 10 bases from V and 2 bases from J; junction bases left unmatched: 10. The CDR3 runs to 15 residues. Germline V gives CDR1 MNHNY, CDR2 SVGAGI (reference sequence).

This clonotype has a count of ten or more. CDR3 nucleotides: TGTGCCAGCTCACCACCCCGGGGTCAAGAGACCCAGTACTTC. Its translation is CASSPPRGQETQYF. J is TRBJ2-5 and V is TRBV18, with a possible D match to TRBD2 (5 bases). V was clipped by 0 bases and J by 2 bases, with 7 bases between them. Per the germline V gene, CDR1 is KGHSH and CDR2 is LQKENI. The CDR3 spans 14 residues.

This clonotype was observed a few times. This chain connects TRBV7-2 to TRBJ1-2; D is undetermined. This CDR3 comprises 13 residues. Germline CDR1 reads SGHTA; CDR2 reads FQGNSA. Trimming took off 4 bases at V and 6 bases at J, with 12 bases between the two ends. The CDR3: CASSSSRLDGYTF. CDR3 coding DNA: TGTGCCAGCAGCTCATCGAGGCTGGATGGCTACACCTTC.

There are a few counts of this clonotype. This sequence joins TRBV6-1 and TRBJ2-2, with TRBD2 as a possible D gene (6 bases). This CDR3 is built from 17 residues. Trimming cost V 2 bases and J 6 bases, with 19 bases left between them. Germline V CDR1 and CDR2: MNHNS, SASEGT. DNA for the CDR3: TGTGCCAGCAGTGAACCTTCTGCGGGGAGGCTATCCGGGGAGCTGTTTTTT. This encodes CASSEPSAGRLSGELFF.

V usage is TRBV20-1 and J usage is TRBJ1-2, with D maybe TRBD1 (6 bases). CDR3 length: 13 residues. CDR1 is DFQATT, CDR2 SNEGSKA, per germline (reference sequence). Trimming removed 6 bases from V and 3 bases from J, with 14 bases in between. CDR3 protein: CSADRDKDYGYTF. The CDR3 DNA follows: TGCAGTGCCGACCGGGACAAAGACTATGGCTACACCTTC.

CDR3 sequence (DNA): TGTGCCAGCAGCTTCGTTGGGCAAAGCACAGATACGCAGTATTTT. Amino acids: CASSFVGQSTDTQYF. V is TRBV7-2 and J is TRBJ2-3; D gene uncertain. The CDR3 consists of 15 residues. Germline V lookup: CDR1 SGHTA, CDR2 FQGNSA. V lost 3 bases and J lost 0, with 10 bases in between.

The CDR3 sequence: CASSSSGSAGGQETQYF. CDR3 bases: TGTGCCAGCAGCTCAAGTGGGTCAGCGGGGGGTCAAGAGACCCAGTACTTC. The chain employs TRBV11-2 and TRBJ2-5; 9 nucleotides match TRBD2. The CDR3 consists of 17 residues. CDR1 and CDR2 from the germline V gene are SGHAT and FQNNGV. V shed 4 bases, J shed 2 bases, and the junction held 11 bases outside the gene matches.

This clonotype was detected a few times. The J gene is TRBJ2-7, the V gene TRBV28; TRBD1 agrees at 9 bases. The CDR3 is 13 residues long. Germline V lookup: CDR1 MDHEN, CDR2 SYDVKM. J lost 3 bases, V lost 4 bases, and 1 base had no gene match. The CDR3 sequence is CASSSGQGYEQYV. In nucleotides, the CDR3 is TGTGCCAGCAGTTCGGGACAGGGCTACGAGCAGTACGTC.

CDR3 bases: TGTGCCAGCTCACCCGGGACTAGCGGGGGGCCAACAGGAGAGACCCAGTACTTC. Encoded protein: CASSPGTSGGPTGETQYF. The chain links TRBV18 to TRBJ2-5, with 15 bases aligning to TRBD2. CDR1 and CDR2 from the germline V gene are KGHSH and LQKENI. J gave up 4 bases and V 3 bases, and 9 bases lay outside the gene matches. The CDR3 is 18 residues long.

This clonotype came up a few times. The chain has TRBV2 and TRBJ2-3; a weak D match, TRBD2 (5 bases). From germline, CDR1 is SNHLY and CDR2 FYNNEI. CDR3 length equals 12 residues. V dropped 8 bases and J dropped 3 bases, with 9 bases sitting between them. The chain's CDR3 is CASGTRTDTQYF. In nucleotides, the CDR3 is TGTGCCAGCGGAACTAGGACAGATACGCAGTATTTT.

The chain uses TRBV7-6 and TRBJ2-7; TRBD1 matches 8 bases. J lost 4 bases, V lost 8 bases, and 4 bases had no gene match. This CDR3 region has 12 residues. Germline loops: CDR1 SGHVS, CDR2 FNYEAQ. Here the CDR3 reads CASLQGDYEQYV. The CDR3 DNA reads as TGTGCCAGCTTACAGGGGGATTACGAGCAGTACGTC.

J is TRBJ2-7 and V is TRBV4-3, with TRBD1 matching over 8 bases. This CDR3 contains 19 residues. V lost 0 bases and J lost 4; bases outside the gene matches: 17. Germline CDR1 and CDR2: LGHNA and YSLEER. The CDR3 DNA is TGCGCCAGCAGCCAAGATCTCTCACAGGGGGTGCCCACCTTTTACGAGCAGTACGTC. Translating it yields CASSQDLSQGVPTFYEQYV.

This clonotype was seen only a few times. The rearrangement uses TRBV10-3 and TRBJ2-1; D is possibly TRBD2 (7 bases). Germline CDR1 reads ENHRY; CDR2 reads SYGVKD. Trimming removed 5 bases from V and 4 bases from J, with 9 bases in between. The CDR3 sequence is 13 residues long. The CDR3 reads CAISRGGYNEQFF. As DNA, the CDR3 is TGTGCCATCAGTAGGGGGGGATACAATGAGCAGTTCTTC.

In DNA form, the CDR3 reads TGTGCCAGCAGTCTACTCTATGGCTACACCTTC. Protein: CASSLLYGYTF. The chain has TRBV6-2 or TRBV6-3 and TRBJ1-2; D is unclear. Trimming removed 5 bases at V and 4 bases at J, with 5 bases between. This CDR3 has 11 residues. Germline V gene lookup returns CDR1 MNHEY and CDR2 SVGEGT.

The chain carries TRBV12-3 or TRBV12-4 and TRBJ2-7; D call uncertain. CDR3 length: 14 residues. Trimming took off 8 bases at V and 3 bases at J, with 17 bases between the two ends. The CDR3 sequence is CASSSPGGNYEQYF. The CDR3 DNA is TGTGCCAGCTCCTCCCCAGGCGGCAACTACGAGCAGTACTTC.

This clonotype was observed a handful of times. This chain joins TRBV18 and TRBJ2-7; no clear D. With 5 bases removed from V and 5 bases from J, the gap between germline ends came to 7 bases. CDR3 length equals 11 residues. The germline CDR1 and CDR2 sequences are KGHSH and LQKENI. The CDR3 sequence: CASSDWNEQYF. DNA of the CDR3: TGTGCCAGCTCAGATTGGAACGAGCAGTACTTC.

The chain joins TRBV3-1 to TRBJ2-3; D possibly corresponds to TRBD2 (6 bases). Trimming removed 3 bases at V and 5 bases at J, with 12 bases between. Germline CDR1 reads LGHDT; CDR2 reads YNNKEL (reference sequence). This CDR3 contains 14 residues. The CDR3 reads CASSQSAGGDTQYF. DNA of the CDR3: TGTGCCAGCAGCCAGTCTGCCGGGGGAGATACGCAGTATTTT.

The rearrangement links TRBV6-2 or TRBV6-3 to TRBJ2-3, with D possibly matching TRBD1 (6 bases). This CDR3 has 14 residues. With 0 bases removed from V and 4 bases from J, the gap between germline ends came to 8 bases. CDR1 MNHEY and CDR2 SVGEGT come from the germline V gene. CDR3 residues: CASSYSGASDTQYF. CDR3 sequence (DNA): TGTGCCAGCAGTTACTCGGGGGCCTCAGATACGCAGTATTTT.

Only a few counts were recorded for this clonotype. The CDR3 bases are TGCAGTGCTAGAGTTACAGGTTCCTTTAATCAGCCCCAGCATTTT. The encoded protein is CSARVTGSFNQPQHF. The rearrangement uses TRBV20-1 and TRBJ1-5; D might be TRBD1 (5 bases). Germline lookup yields CDR1 DFQATT and CDR2 SNEGSKA (reference sequence). The V gene lost 1 base and the J gene lost 4 bases, with 14 bases spanning the gap. CDR3 size: 15 residues.

This clonotype was counted many times. V usage is TRBV4-1 and J usage is TRBJ2-3; D is unresolved. The V gene's germline CDR1 is MGHRA and CDR2 YSYEKL. This CDR3 is 15 amino acids long. V was pared by 1 base and J by 4 bases, with 12 bases between. CDR3: CASSQVGRAADTQYF. CDR3 nucleotides: TGCGCCAGCAGCCAAGTGGGTAGGGCAGCAGATACGCAGTATTTT.

This clonotype has just a few counts. In nucleotides, the CDR3 is TGTGCCAGCAGCCAAGGGTTCGGAGACTACGAGCAGTACGTC. This sequence encodes CASSQGFGDYEQYV. The chain uses TRBV3-1 and TRBJ2-7; D is uncertain. Germline lookup yields CDR1 LGHDT and CDR2 YNNKEL (reference sequence). V gave up 1 base and J gave up 3 bases, with 10 bases separating them. This CDR3 comprises 14 residues.

The V call is TRBV28, the J call TRBJ2-3; D might be TRBD2 (6 bases). CDR3 length: 17 amino acids. CDR1 is MDHEN, CDR2 SYDVKM, per germline. Deletions cut 4 bases from V and 2 bases from J, with 19 bases between. The CDR3 region is CASSSPPGRGATDTQYF. Written as DNA, the CDR3 is TGTGCCAGCAGTTCTCCCCCAGGGCGGGGAGCCACAGATACGCAGTATTTT.

In its sample, this clonotype was seen a few times. The CDR3 DNA sequence: TGTGCCAGCAGCTCAGGGGAACGGGCGACCCAGTACTTC. Its protein product is CASSSGERATQYF. This chain links TRBV14 with TRBJ2-5, with D possibly being TRBD1 (6 bases). This CDR3 is built from 13 residues. Germline values: CDR1 SGHDN, CDR2 FVKESK. V shed 5 bases and J shed 7 bases, with 14 bases lying between them.

This clonotype was observed a few times. J is TRBJ2-5 and V is TRBV29-1, with TRBD2 matching 11 bases. The CDR3 length is 13 residues. Per the germline V gene, CDR1 is SQVTM and CDR2 is ANQGSEA. V dropped 7 bases and J dropped 5; count of bases not matched to a gene: 6. Here the CDR3 reads CSALAGGGETQYF. CDR3 DNA sequence: TGCAGCGCCCTAGCGGGGGGCGGTGAGACCCAGTACTTC.

This clonotype was counted between two and nine times. The V and J genes are TRBV5-1 and TRBJ2-1, with D tentatively TRBD1 or TRBD2 (5 bases each). Trimming stripped 0 bases from V and 0 bases from J, with 10 bases between. This CDR3 contains 16 residues. Per the germline V gene, CDR1 is SGHRS and CDR2 is YFSETQ. CDR3 loop: CASSLGWGNSYNEQFF. The CDR3 nucleotides are TGCGCCAGCAGCTTGGGGTGGGGGAACTCCTACAATGAGCAGTTCTTC.

V usage is TRBV4-3 and J usage is TRBJ2-2, with D possibly matching TRBD1 (6 bases). There are 16 residues in the CDR3. Germline CDR1 is LGHNA and CDR2 is YSLEER. V lost 3 bases, J lost 0 bases, and 11 bases lay in between. The CDR3 here is CASSQPGASNTGELFF. CDR3 nucleotides: TGCGCCAGCAGCCAGCCAGGGGCCTCGAACACCGGGGAGCTGTTTTTT.

The chain couples TRBV5-1 to TRBJ2-1; D unclear. Trimming cost V 0 bases and J 2 bases, with 12 bases left between them. The CDR3 runs to 16 residues. In germline, CDR1 is SGHRS, CDR2 YFSETQ. CDR3 nucleotide sequence: TGCGCCAGCAGCTTGGTCGGCACGGTTGCCTACAATGAGCAGTTCTTC. This gives the protein CASSLVGTVAYNEQFF.

There are a few counts of this clonotype. The genes are TRBV19 and TRBJ1-1; 7 positions agree with TRBD1. V lost 7 bases and J lost 5; bases outside the gene matches: 10. Germline V gives CDR1 LNHDA, CDR2 SQIVND (reference sequence). The CDR3 has 14 residues. CDR3 sequence: CASTPGQGVTEAFF. Here the CDR3 DNA reads TGTGCCAGTACACCCGGGCAGGGGGTTACTGAAGCTTTCTTT.

The gene calls are TRBV4-3 and TRBJ1-2; TRBD1 agrees at 9 bases. V gave up 6 bases and J gave up 5 bases; unmatched junction bases: 13. The CDR3 loop spans 16 amino acids. Germline V gene sequence: CDR1 LGHNA, CDR2 YSLEER. The CDR3 region has the DNA TGCGCCAGCAGTCCGGGACAGGGTGGGGTAGGGTATGGCTACACCTTC. Translating gives CASSPGQGGVGYGYTF.